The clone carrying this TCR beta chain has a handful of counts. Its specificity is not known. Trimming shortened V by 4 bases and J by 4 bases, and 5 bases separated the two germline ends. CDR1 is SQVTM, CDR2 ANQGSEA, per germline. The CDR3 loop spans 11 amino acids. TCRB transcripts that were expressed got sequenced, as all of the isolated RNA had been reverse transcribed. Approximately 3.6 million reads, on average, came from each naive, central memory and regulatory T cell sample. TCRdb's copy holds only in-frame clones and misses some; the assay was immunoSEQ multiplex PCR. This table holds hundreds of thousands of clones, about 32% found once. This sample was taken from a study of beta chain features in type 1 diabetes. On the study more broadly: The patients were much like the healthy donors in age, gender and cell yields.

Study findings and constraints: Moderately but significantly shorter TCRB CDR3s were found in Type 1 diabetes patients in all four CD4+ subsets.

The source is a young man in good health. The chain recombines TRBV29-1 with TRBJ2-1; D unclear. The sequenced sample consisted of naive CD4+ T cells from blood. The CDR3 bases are TGCAGCGTTGGCCAGTACAATGAGCAGTTCTTC. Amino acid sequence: CSVGQYNEQFF.